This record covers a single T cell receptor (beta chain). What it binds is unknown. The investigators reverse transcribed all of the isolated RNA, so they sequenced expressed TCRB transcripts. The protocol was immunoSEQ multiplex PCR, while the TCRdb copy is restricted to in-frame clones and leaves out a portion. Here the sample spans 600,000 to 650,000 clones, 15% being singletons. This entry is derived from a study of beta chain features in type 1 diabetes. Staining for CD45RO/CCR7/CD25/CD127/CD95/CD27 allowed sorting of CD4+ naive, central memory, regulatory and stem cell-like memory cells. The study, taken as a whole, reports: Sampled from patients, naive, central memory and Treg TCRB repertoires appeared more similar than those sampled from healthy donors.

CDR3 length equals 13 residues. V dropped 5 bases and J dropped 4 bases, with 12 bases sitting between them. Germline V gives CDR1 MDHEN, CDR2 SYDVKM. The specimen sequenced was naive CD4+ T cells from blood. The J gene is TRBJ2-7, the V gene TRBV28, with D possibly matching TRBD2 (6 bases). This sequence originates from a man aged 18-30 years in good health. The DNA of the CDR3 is TGTGCCAGCAGTACTCAAGGGAGGTACGAGCAGTACTTC. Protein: CASSTQGRYEQYF.